A single sample is the source of the 11 T cell receptor beta chains below, sequenced in a study of PD-L1 blockade in urothelial cancer. Some clones are missing from TCRdb's copy, which holds only in-frame ones; the method was immunoSEQ multiplex PCR. The table lists roughly 76,000 clones, approximately 90% of them singletons. Time point here: peripheral blood 6 weeks after treatment start. Source: PBMCs, taken around atezolizumab (anti-PD-L1) treatment. The receptors were sampled from a woman of 80 years or more with urothelial cancer.

The chain joins TRBV5-4 to TRBJ2-7, with a weak D call TRBD2 (6 bases). Germline CDR1 SGHNT, CDR2 YYREEE (reference sequence). This CDR3 is 16 amino acids long. Trimming shortened V by 6 bases and J by 2 bases, and 21 bases separated the two germline ends. CDR3 DNA sequence: TGTGCCAGCACGGTAGGGGAGCGGGCCCAGACCTACGAGCAGTACTTC. The encoded protein is CASTVGERAQTYEQYF.

This chain uses TRBV6-6 with TRBJ2-2; possible D gene TRBD2, 7 bases. Germline CDR1 and CDR2: MNHNY and SVGAGI (reference sequence). Trimming cost V 6 bases and J 4 bases, with 18 bases left between them. The CDR3 has 16 amino acids. CDR3 in amino acids: CASSTSGEGVTGELFF. The CDR3, as DNA: TGTGCCAGCAGCACCTCAGGGGAGGGGGTCACCGGGGAGCTGTTTTTT.

The chain combines TRBV7-3 with TRBJ1-2; D ambiguous. Per the germline V gene, CDR1 is SGHTA and CDR2 is FQGTGA. The germline V and J ends were trimmed by 5 bases and 4 bases, with 14 bases remaining between them. The CDR3 is 14 residues long. CDR3 nucleotide sequence: TGTGCCAGCAGCCCCAATGTACTCGGCTATGGCTACACCTTC. This sequence encodes CASSPNVLGYGYTF.

The J gene is TRBJ2-5, the V gene TRBV19, with D possibly being TRBD1 (7 bases). V lost 7 bases to trimming and J lost 5 bases, with 14 bases between them. Germline CDR1 and CDR2: LNHDA and SQIVND (reference sequence). CDR3 length: 13 residues. CDR3 sequence (DNA): TGTGCCAGTACCGGGGGCAGGGGGGAGACCCAGTACTTC. Translating it yields CASTGGRGETQYF. The whole variable domain, remainder taken from reference TRBV19 and TRBJ2-5, is DGGITQSPKYLFRKEGQNVTLSCEQNLNHDAMYWYRQDPGQGLRLIYYSQIVNDFQKGDIAEGYSVSREKKESFPLTVTSAQKNPTAFYLCASTGGRGETQYFGPGTRLLVL.

This chain links TRBV6-4 with TRBJ2-1; 8 bases match TRBD2. The CDR3 runs 12 residues. In germline, CDR1 is MRHNA, CDR2 SNTAGT. V trimming: 2 bases; J trimming: 14 bases; junction bases outside the gene matches: 5. The CDR3 nucleotides are TGTGCCAGCAGTGACCGTCGGGAGGGAAAGTTCTTC. Amino acids: CASSDRREGKFF.

This clone was recorded only once. The rearrangement joins TRBV29-1 to TRBJ2-7; 8 bases match TRBD1. From germline, CDR1 is SQVTM and CDR2 ANQGSEA. J lost 2 bases, V lost 7 bases, and 10 bases had no gene match. The length of the CDR3 is 14 residues. The DNA of the CDR3 is TGCAGCGCCGGACAGGGAAGGGGGGCCTACGAGCAGTACTTC. Its translation is CSAGQGRGAYEQYF.

This clone was observed once. The J gene is TRBJ1-3, the V gene TRBV7-9, with D uncertain. CDR1 and CDR2 (germline): SEHNR, FQNEAQ (reference sequence). This CDR3 contains 16 residues. V lost 1 base and J lost 2, with 12 bases in between. The CDR3 bases are TGTGCCAGCAGCTTAGGTCCGGGAGGTGCTGGAAACACCATATATTTT. It encodes CASSLGPGGAGNTIYF.

The chain has TRBV27 and TRBJ1-2; 9 nucleotides align to TRBD1. Trimming took 5 bases from V and 7 from J; bases not matched to a gene: 20. The CDR3 spans 18 residues. Germline V gives CDR1 MNHEY, CDR2 SMNVEV (reference sequence). CDR3 sequence: CASSRTGDNYIPLTGYTF. CDR3 coding DNA: TGTGCCAGCAGTAGGACAGGGGACAATTACATACCTCTTACTGGCTACACCTTC.

This rearrangement joins TRBV28 to TRBJ1-1; D is ambiguous. V lost 2 bases to trimming and J lost 3 bases, with 10 bases between them. Looked up from germline, CDR1 is MDHEN and CDR2 is SYDVKM. The CDR3 is made up of 14 amino acids. The DNA for the CDR3 is TGTGCCAGCAGTTTACTAGGCGGGGACACTGAAGCTTTCTTT. This sequence encodes CASSLLGGDTEAFF.

This clone was counted a single time. This rearrangement joins TRBV7-9 to TRBJ2-7; D gene uncertain. V was clipped by 2 bases and J by 6 bases, with 11 bases between them. CDR3 length: 13 amino acids. CDR1 is SEHNR and CDR2 is FQNEAQ in the germline V gene (reference sequence). This chain's CDR3 is CASSLPLPGEQYF. The CDR3 DNA follows: TGTGCCAGCAGCTTACCCCTTCCGGGCGAGCAGTACTTC.

The CDR3 loop is CASSADSEETQYF. The CDR3 bases are TGTGCCAGCAGCGCGGACTCGGAAGAGACCCAGTACTTC. The V gene is TRBV2, the J gene TRBJ2-5, with D possibly matching TRBD2 (5 bases). Germline V CDR1 and CDR2: SNHLY, FYNNEI. CDR3 size: 13 residues. Deletions cut 6 bases from V and 3 bases from J, with 11 bases between.